These 10 T cell receptor beta chains came from one sample sequenced in a study of identical twins. TCRdb redid the calling of the 5' RACE reads with MiXCR, one entry per CDR3 protein. The data contain around 650,000 distinct CDR3 sequences, around 7.4% of them seen just once; the ten biggest clones take up roughly 1.5%. The sample was also linked to a second study, of yellow fever vaccine responses in identical twins.

The sequencing sample was made of PBMCs. These receptors were obtained from a woman under 30 in good health.

This sequence joins TRBV20-1 and TRBJ2-1; no firm D call. V was pared by 2 bases and J by 3 bases, with 17 bases between. This CDR3 is built from 16 residues. Germline-derived CDR1 and CDR2 are DFQATT and SNEGSKA (reference sequence). The CDR3 sequence is CSARTDQTRLYNEQFF. The CDR3 region has the DNA TGCAGTGCTAGAACTGACCAAACCCGGCTCTACAATGAGCAGTTCTTC.

This clonotype was picked up many times. This chain uses TRBV3-1 with TRBJ2-7, with TRBD2 matching 12 bases. The germline V gene has CDR1 LGHDT and CDR2 YNNKEL (reference sequence). Trimming removed 5 bases from V and 3 bases from J; junction bases left unmatched: 2. The CDR3 is 14 residues long. In nucleotides, the CDR3 is TGTGCCAGCAGCGAGACTAGCGGGGGCTACGAGCAGTACTTC. Its translation is CASSETSGGYEQYF.

This clonotype was counted at least ten times. The chain is built from TRBV5-6 and TRBJ1-3; D unclear. The V end lost 0 bases, the J end lost 0 bases, and 4 bases lay between the germline ends. The CDR3 runs 14 residues. The germline gives CDR1 SGHDT, CDR2 YYEEEE. The CDR3 loop reads CASSLDYSGNTIYF. CDR3 sequence (DNA): TGTGCCAGCAGCTTGGACTACTCTGGAAACACCATATATTTT.

This clonotype has ten or more counts. The chain carries TRBV7-2 and TRBJ1-1; D remains unclear. Trimming removed 1 base from V and 1 base from J, with 10 bases in between. Germline CDR1 reads SGHTA; CDR2 reads FQGNSA. This CDR3 contains 15 residues. The CDR3 coding sequence is TGTGCCAGCAGCTTAGTACCCCCGAGGAACACTGAAGCTTTCTTT. Translation gives CASSLVPPRNTEAFF.

This clonotype occurred a few times. CDR3 bases: TGCGCCAGCAGCCCCAGGCCCGGACAGGGGGTCACTGAAGCTTTCTTT. Translating gives CASSPRPGQGVTEAFF. The V gene is TRBV5-1, the J gene TRBJ1-1, with 10 bases lining up with TRBD1. Germline V lookup: CDR1 SGHRS, CDR2 YFSETQ. The ends lost 4 bases at V and 4 bases at J; junction bases unmatched: 10. CDR3 length: 16 amino acids.

This clonotype was observed a handful of times. The V and J genes are TRBV20-1 and TRBJ2-6, with 10 bases fitting TRBD1. V was pared by 4 bases and J by 3 bases, with 18 bases of the junction left unmatched. In germline, CDR1 is DFQATT, CDR2 SNEGSKA (reference sequence). There are 20 residues in the CDR3. CDR3 DNA sequence: TGCAGTGCTACCAATCAGACGCTTAGGGACAGGGGAGGTGGGGCCAACGTCCTGACTTTC. Translated: CSATNQTLRDRGGGANVLTF.

This chain links TRBV20-1 with TRBJ2-7, with a possible D match to TRBD1 (5 bases). Per the germline V gene, CDR1 is DFQATT and CDR2 is SNEGSKA (reference sequence). This CDR3 is 15 amino acids long. The ends were cut back, 1 base at V and 5 bases at J, with 18 bases in the middle. CDR3 DNA: TGCAGTGCTAGAGGGCTAGGCCAACCCAGGGACGAGCAGTACTTC. It codes for CSARGLGQPRDEQYF.

This clonotype was recorded many times. The V gene is TRBV5-1, the J gene TRBJ2-1; 7 bases are shared with TRBD1. CDR1 is SGHRS and CDR2 is YFSETQ in the germline V gene. The CDR3 covers 16 residues. Trimming cost V 2 bases and J 6 bases; bases outside gene matches: 11. CDR3 in DNA: TGCGCCAGCAGCTTAGGGACAGTAGGTCCTAGCAATGAGCAGTTCTTC. It yields the protein CASSLGTVGPSNEQFF.

This clonotype was recorded a few times. The V and J genes are TRBV10-3 and TRBJ2-2; 11 positions agree with TRBD1. V dropped 7 bases and J dropped 2; count of bases not matched to a gene: 9. Germline V lookup: CDR1 ENHRY, CDR2 SYGVKD. This CDR3 has 17 amino acids. The CDR3 here is CAIKRTGGAENTGELFF. The CDR3 region has the DNA TGTGCCATCAAACGGACAGGGGGCGCCGAAAACACCGGGGAGCTGTTTTTT.

The chain carries TRBV5-6 and TRBJ2-1; a weak D match, TRBD2 (6 bases). This CDR3 has 16 residues. Germline lookup yields CDR1 SGHDT and CDR2 YYEEEE. Trimming removed 3 bases at V and 3 bases at J, with 16 bases between. The CDR3 sequence: CASSSTGTGGYNEQFF. The CDR3 nucleotides read TGTGCCAGCAGCTCCACCGGGACTGGAGGCTACAATGAGCAGTTCTTC.